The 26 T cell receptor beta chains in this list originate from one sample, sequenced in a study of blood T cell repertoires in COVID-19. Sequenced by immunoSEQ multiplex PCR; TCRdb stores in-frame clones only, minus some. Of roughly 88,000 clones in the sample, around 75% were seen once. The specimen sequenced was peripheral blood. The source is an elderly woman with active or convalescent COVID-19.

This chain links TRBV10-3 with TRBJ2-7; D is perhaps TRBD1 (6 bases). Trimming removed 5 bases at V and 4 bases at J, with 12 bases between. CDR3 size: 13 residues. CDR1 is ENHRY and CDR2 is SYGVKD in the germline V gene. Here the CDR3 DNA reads TGTGCCATCAGTTCAACAACAGGGTACGAGCAGTACTTC. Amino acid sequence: CAISSTTGYEQYF.

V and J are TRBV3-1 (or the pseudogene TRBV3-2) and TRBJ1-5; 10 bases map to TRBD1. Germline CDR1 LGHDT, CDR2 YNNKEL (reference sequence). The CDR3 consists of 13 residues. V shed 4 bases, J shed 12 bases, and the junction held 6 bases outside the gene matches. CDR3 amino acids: CASSLGTGDHQHF. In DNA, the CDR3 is TGTGCCAGCAGCCTGGGGACAGGGGATCACCAGCATTTT.

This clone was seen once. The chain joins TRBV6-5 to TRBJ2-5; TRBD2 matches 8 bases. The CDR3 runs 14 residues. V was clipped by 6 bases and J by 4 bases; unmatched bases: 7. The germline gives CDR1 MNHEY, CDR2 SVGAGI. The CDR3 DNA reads TGTGCCAGCAGAGACGGGGGGGCCGGAGAGACCCAGTACTTC. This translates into CASRDGGAGETQYF.

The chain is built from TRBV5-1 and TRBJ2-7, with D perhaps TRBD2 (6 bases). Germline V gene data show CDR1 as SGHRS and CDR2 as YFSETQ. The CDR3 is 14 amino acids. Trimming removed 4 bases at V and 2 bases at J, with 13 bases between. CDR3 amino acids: CASSPSGGTYEQYF. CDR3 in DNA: TGCGCCAGCAGCCCTTCGGGCGGGACCTACGAGCAGTACTTC.

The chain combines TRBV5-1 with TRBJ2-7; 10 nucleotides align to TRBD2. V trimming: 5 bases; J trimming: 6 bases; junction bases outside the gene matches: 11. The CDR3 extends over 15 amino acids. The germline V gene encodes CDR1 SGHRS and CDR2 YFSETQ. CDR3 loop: CASRPTAGGPGEQYF. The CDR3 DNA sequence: TGCGCCAGCAGACCAACAGCGGGAGGGCCTGGCGAGCAGTACTTC.

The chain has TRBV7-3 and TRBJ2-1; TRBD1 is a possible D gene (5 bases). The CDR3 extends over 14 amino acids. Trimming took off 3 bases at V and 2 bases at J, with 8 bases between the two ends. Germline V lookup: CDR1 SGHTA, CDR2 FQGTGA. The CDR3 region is CASSFTGAYNEQFF. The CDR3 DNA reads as TGTGCCAGCAGCTTCACAGGTGCCTACAATGAGCAGTTCTTC. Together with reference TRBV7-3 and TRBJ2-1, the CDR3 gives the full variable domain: GAGVSQTPSNKVTEKGKYVELRCDPISGHTALYWYRQSLGQGPEFLIYFQGTGAADDSGLPNDRFFAVRPEGSVSTLKIQRTERGDSAVYLCASSFTGAYNEQFFGPGTRLTVL.

In nucleotides, the CDR3 is TGTGCCACCAGTGACAGGGGGAGCACTGAAGCTTTCTTT. It specifies CATSDRGSTEAFF. The J gene is TRBJ1-1, the V gene TRBV24-1, with TRBD1 matching 7 bases. V lost 4 bases and J lost 4; bases outside the gene matches: 2. Germline V gene data show CDR1 as KGHDR and CDR2 as SFDVKD. This CDR3 spans 13 amino acids.

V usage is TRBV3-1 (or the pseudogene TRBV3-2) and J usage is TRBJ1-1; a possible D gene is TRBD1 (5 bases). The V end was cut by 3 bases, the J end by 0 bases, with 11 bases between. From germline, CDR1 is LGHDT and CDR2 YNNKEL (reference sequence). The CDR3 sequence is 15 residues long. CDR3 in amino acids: CASSQLAGLNTEAFF. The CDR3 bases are TGTGCCAGCAGCCAGCTCGCGGGGCTGAACACTGAAGCTTTCTTT.

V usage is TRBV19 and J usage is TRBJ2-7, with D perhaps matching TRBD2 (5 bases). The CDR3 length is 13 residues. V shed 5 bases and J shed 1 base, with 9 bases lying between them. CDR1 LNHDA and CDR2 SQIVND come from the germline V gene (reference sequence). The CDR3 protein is CASSGEGSYEQYF. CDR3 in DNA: TGTGCCAGTAGTGGCGAGGGATCCTACGAGCAGTACTTC.

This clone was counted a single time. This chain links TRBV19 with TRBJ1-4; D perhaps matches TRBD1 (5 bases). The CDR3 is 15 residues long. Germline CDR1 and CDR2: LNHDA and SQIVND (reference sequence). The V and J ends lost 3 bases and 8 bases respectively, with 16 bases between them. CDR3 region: CASSIAWGGREKLFF. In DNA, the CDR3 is TGTGCCAGTAGTATTGCGTGGGGGGGACGCGAAAAACTGTTTTTT.

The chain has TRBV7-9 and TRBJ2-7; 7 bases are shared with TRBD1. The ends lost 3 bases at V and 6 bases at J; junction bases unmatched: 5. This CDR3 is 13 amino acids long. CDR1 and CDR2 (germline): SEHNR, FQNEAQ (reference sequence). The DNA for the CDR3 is TGTGCCAGCAGCTTGGGACAGATTCTCGAGCAGTACTTC. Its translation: CASSLGQILEQYF. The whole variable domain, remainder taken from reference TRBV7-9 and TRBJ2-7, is DTGVSQNPRHKITKRGQNVTFRCDPISEHNRLYWYRQTLGQGPEFLTYFQNEAQLEKSRLLSDRFSAERPKGSFSTLEIQRTEQGDSAMYLCASSLGQILEQYFGPGTRLTVT.

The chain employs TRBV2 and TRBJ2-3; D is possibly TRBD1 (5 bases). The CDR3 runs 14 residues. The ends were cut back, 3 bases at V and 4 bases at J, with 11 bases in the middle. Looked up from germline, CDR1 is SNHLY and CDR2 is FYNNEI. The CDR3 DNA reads TGTGCCAGCAGTGACCAGGGCGGCGCAGATACGCAGTATTTT. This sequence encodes CASSDQGGADTQYF.

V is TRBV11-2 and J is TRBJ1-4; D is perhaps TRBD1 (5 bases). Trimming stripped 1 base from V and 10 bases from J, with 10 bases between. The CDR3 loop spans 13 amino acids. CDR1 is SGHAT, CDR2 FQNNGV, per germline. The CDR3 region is CASSLVGGRKLFF. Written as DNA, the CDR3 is TGTGCCAGCAGCTTAGTTGGGGGGAGAAAACTGTTTTTT.

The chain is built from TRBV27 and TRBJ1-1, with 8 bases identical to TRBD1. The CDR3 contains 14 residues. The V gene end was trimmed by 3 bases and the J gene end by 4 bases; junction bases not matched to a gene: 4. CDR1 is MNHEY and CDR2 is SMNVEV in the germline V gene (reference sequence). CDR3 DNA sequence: TGTGCCAGCAGTTTTTCAACAGGGGGCACTGAAGCTTTCTTT. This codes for CASSFSTGGTEAFF.

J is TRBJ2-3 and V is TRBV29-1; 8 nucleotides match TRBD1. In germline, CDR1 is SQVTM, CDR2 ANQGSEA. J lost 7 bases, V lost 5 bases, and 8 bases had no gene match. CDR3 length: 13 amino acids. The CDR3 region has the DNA TGCAGCGTTACGACAGGGGTAGGATATACGCAGTATTTT. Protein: CSVTTGVGYTQYF.

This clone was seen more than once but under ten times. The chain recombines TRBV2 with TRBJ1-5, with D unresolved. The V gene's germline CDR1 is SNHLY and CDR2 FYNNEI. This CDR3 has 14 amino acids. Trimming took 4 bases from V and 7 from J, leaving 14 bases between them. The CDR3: CASSANAAVQPQHF. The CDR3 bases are TGTGCCAGCAGTGCAAATGCTGCAGTCCAGCCCCAGCATTTT.

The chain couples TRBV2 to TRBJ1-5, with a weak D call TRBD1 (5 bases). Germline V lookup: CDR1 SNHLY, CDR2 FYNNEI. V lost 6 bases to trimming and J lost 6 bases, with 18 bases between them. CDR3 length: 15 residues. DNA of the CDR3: TGTGCCAGCAGAAGCGGGGCCAGGGCGGGTCAGCCCCAGCATTTT. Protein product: CASRSGARAGQPQHF. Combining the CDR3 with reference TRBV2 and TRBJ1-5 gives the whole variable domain EPEVTQTPSHQVTQMGQEVILRCVPISNHLYFYWYRQILGQKVEFLVSFYNNEISEKSEIFDDQFSVERPDGSNFTLKIRSTKLEDSAMYFCASRSGARAGQPQHFGDGTRLSIL.

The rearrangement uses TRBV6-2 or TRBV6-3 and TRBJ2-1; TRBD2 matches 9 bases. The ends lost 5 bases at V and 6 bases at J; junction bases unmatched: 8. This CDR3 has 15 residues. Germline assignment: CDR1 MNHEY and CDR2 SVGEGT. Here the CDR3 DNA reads TGTGCCAGCAGTACGACCGGGACTAGCCGCAATGAGCAGTTCTTC. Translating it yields CASSTTGTSRNEQFF.

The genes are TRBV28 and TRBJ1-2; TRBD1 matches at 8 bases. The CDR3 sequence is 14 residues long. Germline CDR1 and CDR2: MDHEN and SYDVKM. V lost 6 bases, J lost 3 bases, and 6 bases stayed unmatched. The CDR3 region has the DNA TGTGCCAGCAGCCGTCTGACAGGGGACTATGGCTACACCTTC. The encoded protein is CASSRLTGDYGYTF.

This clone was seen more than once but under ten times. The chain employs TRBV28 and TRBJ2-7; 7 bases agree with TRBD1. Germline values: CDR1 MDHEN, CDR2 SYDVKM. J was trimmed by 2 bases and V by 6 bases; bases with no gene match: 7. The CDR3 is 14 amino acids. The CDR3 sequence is CASSSDRVAYEQYF. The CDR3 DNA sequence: TGTGCCAGCAGCAGCGACAGGGTGGCCTACGAGCAGTACTTC.

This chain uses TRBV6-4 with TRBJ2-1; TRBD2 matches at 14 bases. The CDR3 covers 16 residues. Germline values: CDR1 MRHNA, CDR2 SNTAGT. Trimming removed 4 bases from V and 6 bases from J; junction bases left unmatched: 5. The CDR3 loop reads CASSVGLAGVGNEQFF. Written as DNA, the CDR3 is TGTGCCAGCAGTGTGGGACTAGCGGGAGTCGGCAATGAGCAGTTCTTC.

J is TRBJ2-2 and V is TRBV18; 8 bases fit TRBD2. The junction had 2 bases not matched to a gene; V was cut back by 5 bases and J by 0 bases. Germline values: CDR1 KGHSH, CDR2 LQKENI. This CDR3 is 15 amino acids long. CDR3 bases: TGTGCCAGCTCAGAGGGACTAGCGAACACCGGGGAGCTGTTTTTT. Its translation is CASSEGLANTGELFF.

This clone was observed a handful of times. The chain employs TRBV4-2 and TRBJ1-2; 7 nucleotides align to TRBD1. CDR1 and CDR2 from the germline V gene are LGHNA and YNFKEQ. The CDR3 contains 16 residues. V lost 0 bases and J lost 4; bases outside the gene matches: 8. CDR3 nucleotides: TGTGCCAGCAGCCAAGAGGGACGCAGGGGGGTCTATGGCTACACCTTC. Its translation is CASSQEGRRGVYGYTF.

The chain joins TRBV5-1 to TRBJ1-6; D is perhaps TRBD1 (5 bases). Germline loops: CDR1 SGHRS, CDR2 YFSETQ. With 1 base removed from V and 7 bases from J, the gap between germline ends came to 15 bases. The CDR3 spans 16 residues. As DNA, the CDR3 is TGCGCCAGCAGCTTGAGGACACCACAAACCAATTCACCCCTCCACTTT. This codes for CASSLRTPQTNSPLHF.

In DNA, the CDR3 is TGTGCCAGCACCCACGGAGGGCCTGAGCAGTTCTTC. It codes for CASTHGGPEQFF. The J gene is TRBJ2-1, the V gene TRBV12-3 or TRBV12-4; D perhaps matches TRBD2 (6 bases). V gave up 7 bases and J gave up 9 bases, with 13 bases separating them. The CDR3 is 12 amino acids.

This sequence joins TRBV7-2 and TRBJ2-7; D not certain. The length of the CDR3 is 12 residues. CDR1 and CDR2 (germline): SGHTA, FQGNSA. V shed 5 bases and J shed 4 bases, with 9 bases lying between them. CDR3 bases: TGTGCCAGCAGCAGGAACAGTTACGAGCAGTACTTC. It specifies CASSRNSYEQYF.